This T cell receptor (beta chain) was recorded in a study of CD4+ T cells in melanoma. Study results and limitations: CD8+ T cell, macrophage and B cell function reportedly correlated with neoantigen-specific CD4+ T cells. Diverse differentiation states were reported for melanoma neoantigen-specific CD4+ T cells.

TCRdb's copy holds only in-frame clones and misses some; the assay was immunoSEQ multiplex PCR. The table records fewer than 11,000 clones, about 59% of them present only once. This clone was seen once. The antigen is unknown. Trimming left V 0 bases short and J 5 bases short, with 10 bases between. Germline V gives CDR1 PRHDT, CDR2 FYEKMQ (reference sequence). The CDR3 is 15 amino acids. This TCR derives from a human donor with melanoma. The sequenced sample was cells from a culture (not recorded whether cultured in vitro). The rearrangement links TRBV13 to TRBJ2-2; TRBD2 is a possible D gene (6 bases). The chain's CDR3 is CASSLGAGRTGELFF. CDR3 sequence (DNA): TGTGCCAGCAGCTTAGGGGCAGGGAGGACCGGGGAGCTGTTTTTT.